The entry below gives a single TCR beta chain sequence along with its context. Its matching antigen is unknown. Germline V gene sequence: CDR1 SGHTA, CDR2 FQGNSA. The CDR3 extends over 16 amino acids. V lost 5 bases and J lost 1; bases outside the gene matches: 9. These data come from a study of identifying expanded T cells in peripheral blood. Sequencing used immunoSEQ multiplex PCR; TCRdb keeps in-frame clones, though not all of them. The table shows tens of thousands of clones, with more than 70% occurring only once. Study outcomes and limitations: Around 1.2 clones differed between technical replicates, versus around 15 and 19 over time.

No infections or other immune events were documented during collection. Sequencing was performed on blood. V is TRBV7-2 and J is TRBJ2-7; 9 bases map to TRBD1. This sequence was found in a person aged 18 to 75 in good health. CDR3 sequence (DNA): TGTGCCAGCAGCCTTACTTCCGGGACAGGGTCCTACGAGCAGTACTTC. Protein product: CASSLTSGTGSYEQYF.